This T cell receptor beta chain stems from a study of OX40 agonist ivuxolimab in advanced cancers. Overall study: Patients were dosed with the agonistic anti-OX40 (CD134) antibody ivuxolimab. Checkpoint inhibitors had been given previously to 40% of patients. Whole-study results and caveats: The 0.1-3.0 mg/kg partial responders had among the lowest clonal expansion. Expanded peripheral T-cell antigen specificity went undetermined.

Measured with immunoSEQ multiplex PCR; TCRdb has only the in-frame clones, and not every one. The sample consists of tens of thousands of clones, more than 70% of them appearing once. In the case of this clone: The antigen is undetermined.

The CDR3 has 15 amino acids. Trimming left V 3 bases short and J 0 bases short, with 11 bases between. Germline CDR1 MNHEY, CDR2 SMNVEV (reference sequence). The material sequenced was CD4+ or CD8+ T cells sorted from blood, taken in a trial of the OX40 agonist ivuxolimab. The chain uses TRBV27 and TRBJ1-2; D is unclear. The receptor's source is an adult with an advanced solid tumor such as melanoma, head and neck, liver or kidney cancer. The CDR3 here is CASSFDIWANYGYTF. Here the CDR3 DNA reads TGTGCCAGCAGTTTCGACATCTGGGCTAACTATGGCTACACCTTC.